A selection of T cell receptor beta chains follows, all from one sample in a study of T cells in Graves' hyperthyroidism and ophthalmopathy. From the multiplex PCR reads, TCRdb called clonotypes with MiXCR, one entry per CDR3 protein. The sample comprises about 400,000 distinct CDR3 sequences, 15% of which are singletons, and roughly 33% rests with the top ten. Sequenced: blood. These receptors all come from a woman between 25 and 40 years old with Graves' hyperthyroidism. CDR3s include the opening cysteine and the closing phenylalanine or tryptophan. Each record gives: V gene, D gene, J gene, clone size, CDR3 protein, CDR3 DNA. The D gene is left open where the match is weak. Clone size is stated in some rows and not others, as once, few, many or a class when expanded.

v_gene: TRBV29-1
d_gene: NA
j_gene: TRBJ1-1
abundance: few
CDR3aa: CSVVAGVEAFF
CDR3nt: TGCAGCGTTGTCGCAGGGGTTGAAGCTTTCTTT

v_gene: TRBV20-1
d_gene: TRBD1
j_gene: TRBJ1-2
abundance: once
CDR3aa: CSATDRRTNYGYTF
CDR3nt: TGCAGTGCTACGGACAGGCGTACTAACTATGGCTACACCTTC

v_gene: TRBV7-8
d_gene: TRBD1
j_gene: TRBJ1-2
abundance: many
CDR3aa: CASSLRRTGYGYTF
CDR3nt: TGTGCCAGCAGCCTCCGTCGGACAGGCTATGGCTACACCTTC

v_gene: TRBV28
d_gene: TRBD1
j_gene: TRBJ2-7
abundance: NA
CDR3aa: CASRLQGTDYEQYF
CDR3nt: TGTGCCAGCAGACTACAGGGGACAGACTACGAGCAGTACTTC

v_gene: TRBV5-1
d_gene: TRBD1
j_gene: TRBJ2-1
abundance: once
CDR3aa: CASSWIAGTGSREQFF
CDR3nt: TGCGCCAGCAGCTGGATCGCCGGGACAGGGTCCCGTGAGCAGTTCTTC

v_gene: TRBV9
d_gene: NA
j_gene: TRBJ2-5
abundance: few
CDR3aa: CASSAWTQETQYF
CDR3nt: TGTGCCAGCAGCGCGTGGACCCAAGAGACCCAGTACTTC

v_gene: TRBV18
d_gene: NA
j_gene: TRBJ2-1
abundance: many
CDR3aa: CASSPLQEQFF
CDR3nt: TGTGCCAGCTCACCACTCCAGGAGCAGTTCTTC

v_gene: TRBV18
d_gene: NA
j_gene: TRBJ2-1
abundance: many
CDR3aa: CASSPRDWSYNEQFF
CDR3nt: TGTGCCAGCTCCCCGCGGGACTGGTCCTACAATGAGCAGTTCTTC

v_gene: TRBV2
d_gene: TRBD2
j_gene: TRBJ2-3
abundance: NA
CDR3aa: CASSVGLAGVSTDTQYF
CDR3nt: TGTGCCAGCAGCGTCGGACTAGCGGGAGTGAGCACAGATACGCAGTATTTT

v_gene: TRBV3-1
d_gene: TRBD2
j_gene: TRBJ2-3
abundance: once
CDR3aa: CASSQAKLAGTDTQYF
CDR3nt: TGTGCCAGCAGCCAAGCTAAGCTAGCGGGCACAGATACGCAGTATTTT

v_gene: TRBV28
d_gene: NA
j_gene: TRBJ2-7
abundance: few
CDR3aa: CASSSTGTHTYEQYF
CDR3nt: TGTGCCAGCAGCTCGACCGGGACACATACCTACGAGCAGTACTTC

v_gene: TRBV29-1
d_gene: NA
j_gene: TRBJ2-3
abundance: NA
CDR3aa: CSVEEADTQYF
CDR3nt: TGCAGCGTCGAAGAGGCAGATACGCAGTATTTT

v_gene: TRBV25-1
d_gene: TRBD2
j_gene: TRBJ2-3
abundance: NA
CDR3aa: CASGPRSSGRADTQYF
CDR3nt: TGTGCCAGCGGTCCGCGTTCGAGCGGGAGGGCAGATACGCAGTATTTT

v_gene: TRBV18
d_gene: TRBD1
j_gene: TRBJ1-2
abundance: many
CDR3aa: CASSPGQGYYGYTF
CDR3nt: TGTGCCAGCTCACCCGGACAGGGCTACTATGGCTACACCTTC

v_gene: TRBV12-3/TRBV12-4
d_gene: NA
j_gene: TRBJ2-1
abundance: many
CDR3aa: CASSLTSSYNEQFF
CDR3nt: TGTGCCAGCAGTTTAACCAGCTCCTACAATGAGCAGTTCTTC

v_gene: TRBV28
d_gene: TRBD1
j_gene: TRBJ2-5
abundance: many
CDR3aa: CASSSSPTGGETQYF
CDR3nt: TGTGCCAGCAGCTCATCCCCTACAGGGGGCGAGACCCAGTACTTC

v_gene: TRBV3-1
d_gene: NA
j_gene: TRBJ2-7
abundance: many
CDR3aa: CASSQHLYEQYF
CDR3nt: TGTGCCAGCAGCCAACACCTCTACGAGCAGTACTTC

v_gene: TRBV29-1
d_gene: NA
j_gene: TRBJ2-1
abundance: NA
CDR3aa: CSSSRGNEQFF
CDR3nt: TGCAGCTCCAGTAGGGGAAATGAGCAGTTCTTC

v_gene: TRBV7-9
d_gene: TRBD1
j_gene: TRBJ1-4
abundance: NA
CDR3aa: CASSPGGSRGEKLFF
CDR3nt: TGTGCCAGCAGCCCAGGGGGATCTAGAGGAGAAAAACTGTTTTTT

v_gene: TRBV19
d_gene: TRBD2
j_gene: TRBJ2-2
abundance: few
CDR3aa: CASNELAGSTGELFF
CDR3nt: TGTGCCAGTAATGAACTAGCGGGGTCTACCGGGGAGCTGTTTTTT

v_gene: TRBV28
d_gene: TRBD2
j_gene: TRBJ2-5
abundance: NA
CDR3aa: CASSFLTSGSETQYF
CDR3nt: TGTGCCAGCAGTTTCCTGACTAGCGGGTCAGAGACCCAGTACTTC

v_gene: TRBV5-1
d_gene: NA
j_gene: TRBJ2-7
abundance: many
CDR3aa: CASSYAGSPYEQYF
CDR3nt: TGCGCCAGCAGCTATGCAGGTAGCCCCTACGAGCAGTACTTC

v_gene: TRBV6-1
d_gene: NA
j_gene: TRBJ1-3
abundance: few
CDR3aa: CASSDLARGNTIYF
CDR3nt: TGTGCCAGCAGTGACCTTGCGAGGGGAAACACCATATATTTT